This T cell receptor beta chain came from a study of beta chain features in type 1 diabetes (dated 2018 in TCRdb). Regarding the study in general: Mean age, gender distribution, total cell number and subset yield did not differ between patients and healthy donors. A total of around 110,000,000 sorted cells were examined across all samples, and RNA yield correlated strongly with the number of cells per subset. The study compared TCRB repertoires of sorted circulating CD4+ T cell subsets between recently diagnosed type 1 diabetes patients and matched healthy donors. Regulatory and stem cell-like memory subsets were isolated from only 8 patients and 8 healthy donors, whereas naive and central memory subsets came from all 30 or so donors. Overall results and qualifications from the work: Because small numbers of individuals were included in the HLA sub-analyses, any influence of HLA type on TCRB rearrangement was left unresolved. Shorter templates might have been favored by PCR, but patient and control samples were amplified and corrected together, so both groups would have been affected equally by any skew. Patients with type 1 diabetes made fewer insertions and deleted more nucleotides at VDJ recombination sites, implying thymic rearrangement abnormalities. In all four CD4+ subsets, TCRB CDR3 length was moderately but significantly shorter in type 1 diabetes patients. Naive, central memory and regulatory TCRB repertoires appeared to be more alike among patients than among healthy donors. Because cDNA was sequenced instead of genomic DNA, activated cells with high expression could be over-represented, although the groups did not differ in activation or CD3 levels.

The entire amount of isolated RNA was reverse transcribed using the High Capacity cDNA Reverse Transcription Kit, so the sequenced TCRB transcripts were expressed ones. Naive, central memory and regulatory T cell samples underwent deep immunoSEQ sequencing, averaging approximately 3.3 million total reads per sample. After sorted cells were lysed in RLT buffer, RNA was extracted with DNase-treated RNeasy Micro or Mini kits, with the choice depending on cell number. Each cell subset was processed on its own to prevent cross-contamination, while patient and healthy donor samples were processed together. The immunoSEQ multiplex PCR was used to amplify TCRB sequences from cDNA, generating 87-bp fragments that spanned the CDR3 region. The amplicons were sequenced using the Illumina HiSeq platform. On the study's bioinformatics: Synthetic template baselines were used to correct PCR bias computationally, reads within Hamming distance 2 were collapsed together, and singletons that could not be merged were discarded. By aligning reads against IMGT, V, D and J genes, CDR3 length, and insertions or deletions at six rearrangement sites were assigned. Within each subset, clonotype counts were normalized to sorted cell number, and only after that were true diversity and Gini coefficients computed with the tcR R package. Repertoire sharing was quantified using the overlap coefficient calculated on TCRB nucleotide sequences. As a proxy for the pre-selection repertoire, out-of-frame TCRB sequences from naive cells were analyzed. TCRdb stores this immuneACCESS table with in-frame sequences only. Part of the clones is absent; in the studies checked, under half of the shortfall reflects unresolved V genes, and no reason is known for the rest. D and trimming were read from the DNA, whereas the V and J calls and clone size are those reported in that table. This sample holds over 350,000 clones; more than 13% were observed only once. The ten largest clones represent roughly 0.019% of the sample.

A note on this clone: It has no known antigen specificity. Base qualities are not recorded, but no much larger clone differs from it by a single base.

Each donor gave one peripheral blood draw, approximately 100 mL on average, collected into heparinised tubes. A BD FACSAria II was used to sort naive, central memory, regulatory and stem cell-like memory CD4+ T cells with a panel that included CD45RO, CCR7, CD25, CD127, CD95 and CD27. Every sorted population had a purity above 95%. Right away, PBMCs were isolated by Lymphoprep density gradient centrifugation and were stained directly, with no culture step. So that batch effects would be minimized, each experiment stained and sorted samples in pairs, pairing one healthy donor with one patient. Sequencing was performed on naive CD4+ T cells from blood. This specimen's cell subset or site label, per the study, means: true naive CD4+ T cells. This clonotype was sampled from a woman aged 18-29 years in good health.

The DNA sequence is TGTGCCATCGGGGGGGACGTCACAACTAATGAAAAACTGTTTTTT. It translates to CAIGGDVTTNEKLFF. The V and J genes are TRBV10-3 and TRBJ1-4; D gene: possibly TRBD1, on 5 matching bases. The CDR1 and CDR2 encoded by the germline V gene are ENHRY and SYGVKD. Taken from cysteine to phenylalanine, the CDR3 has 15 residues. Kept here is only the CDR3 DNA, which spans 45 bases and is read in frame from base 1. V drops 8 bases and J drops 0 bases, leaving 13 bases in between.